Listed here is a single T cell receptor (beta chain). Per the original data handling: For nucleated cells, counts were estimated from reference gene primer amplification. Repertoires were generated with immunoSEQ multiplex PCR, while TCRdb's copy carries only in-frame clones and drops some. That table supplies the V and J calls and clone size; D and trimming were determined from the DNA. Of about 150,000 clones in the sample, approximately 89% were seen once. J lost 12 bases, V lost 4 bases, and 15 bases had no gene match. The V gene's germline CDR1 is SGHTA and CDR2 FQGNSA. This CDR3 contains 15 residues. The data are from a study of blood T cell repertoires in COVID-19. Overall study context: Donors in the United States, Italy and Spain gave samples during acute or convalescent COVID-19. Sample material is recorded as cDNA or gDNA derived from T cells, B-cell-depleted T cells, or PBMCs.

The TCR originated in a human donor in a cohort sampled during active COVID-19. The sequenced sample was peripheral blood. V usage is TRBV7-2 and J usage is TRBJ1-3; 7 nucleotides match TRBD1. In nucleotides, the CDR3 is TGTGCCAGCAGCTCTACCCGGGACAGCCGCGAGGGCATATATTTT. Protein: CASSSTRDSREGIYF.